A selection of T cell receptor beta chains follows, all from one sample in a study of T cell responses to AZD1222 COVID-19 vaccine. Some clones are missing from TCRdb's copy, which holds only in-frame ones; the method was immunoSEQ multiplex PCR. The table shows some 150,000 clones, with approximately 85% occurring only once. Sequences were derived from peripheral blood, sampled on day 0 of AZD1222 vaccination. The source is an adult in good health. The CDR3 runs from the conserved cysteine through the conserved F or W. A D gene is named only where the DNA matches it firmly. The size field is filled for only some rows; it gives once, few, many or a size class.

abundance | d_gene | j_gene | v_gene | CDR3nt | CDR3aa
once | - | TRBJ2-3 | TRBV6-1 | TGTGCCAGCAGTGAAGATGCCAACACAGATACGCAGTATTTT | CASSEDANTDTQYF
once | TRBD2 | TRBJ2-1 | TRBV5-4 | TGTGCCAGCAGCTACATAGCGGGGGGCTACAATGAGCAGTTCTTC | CASSYIAGGYNEQFF
- | - | TRBJ2-7 | TRBV7-8 | TGTGCCAGCAGGGCTGTCAGGGGAGGCAACGAGCAGTACTTC | CASRAVRGGNEQYF
- | - | TRBJ2-5 | TRBV19 | TGTGCCAGTAGTCAGATTCGGAGACAACAAGAGACCCAGTACTTC | CASSQIRRQQETQYF
- | TRBD1 | TRBJ2-6 | TRBV19 | TGTGCCAGTAGGGACAGGGGTTACTCTGGGGCCAACGTCCTGACTTTC | CASRDRGYSGANVLTF
- | TRBD2 | TRBJ2-7 | TRBV5-6 | TGTGCCAGCAGAGCTAGCGGGGGGGCGTGGGAGCAGTACTTC | CASRASGGAWEQYF
- | - | TRBJ2-1 | TRBV5-1 | TGCGCCAGCAGCTGGGACAAATACAATGAGCAGTTCTTC | CASSWDKYNEQFF
- | - | TRBJ2-7 | TRBV21-1 | TGTGCCAGCAGCAAACGGGGAGTTTCCTACGAGCAGTACTTC | CASSKRGVSYEQYF
- | - | TRBJ2-7 | TRBV5-3 | TGTGCCAGAAAATCCCCCTACGAGCAGTACTTC | CARKSPYEQYF
- | TRBD1 | TRBJ2-1 | TRBV6-6 | TGTGCCAGCAGTTACACCGGGACAGGCAACAATGAGCAGTTCTTC | CASSYTGTGNNEQFF
- | - | TRBJ1-4 | TRBV11-2 | TGTGCCAGCAGCTTATGGGGGGCAGACGATGAAAAACTGTTTTTT | CASSLWGADDEKLFF
- | TRBD1 | TRBJ1-1 | TRBV12-3/TRBV12-4 | TGTGCCAGCAGTTTAGGGGACAGGGGGCCAGCTTTCTTT | CASSLGDRGPAFF
- | - | TRBJ2-5 | TRBV2 | TGTGCCAGCAGTGAAGCCGGACTCAAGAGCCAGTACTTC | CASSEAGLKSQYF
- | TRBD2 | TRBJ2-5 | TRBV30 | TGTGCCTGGAGCACGCGGGAGGGACCCGAATTTGAGACCCAGTACTTC | CAWSTREGPEFETQYF
- | - | TRBJ1-2 | TRBV2 | TGTGCCAGCAGTGTGGTCTGGGGCGGTCAGGGCTACACCTTC | CASSVVWGGQGYTF
- | TRBD1 | TRBJ2-5 | TRBV4-2 | TGTGCCAGCAGCCAAGATCCGGTAATAGGGACAGGGCAAGAGACCCAGTACTTC | CASSQDPVIGTGQETQYF
- | - | TRBJ1-1 | TRBV6-5 | TGTGCCAGCAGTTACGGAGGAGTCACTGAAGCTTTCTTT | CASSYGGVTEAFF
once | - | TRBJ1-4 | TRBV7-2 | TGTGCCAGCAGCACGACAGCCGCTGCAACTAATGAAAAACTGTTTTTT | CASSTTAAATNEKLFF
- | - | TRBJ2-6 | TRBV15 | TGTGCCACCAGCAGACCTAGGGACTCTGGGGCCAACGTCCTGACTTTC | CATSRPRDSGANVLTF
- | TRBD2 | TRBJ2-2 | TRBV15 | TGTGCCACCAGCAGTCCCTGGGGGGGGGCGAACACCGGGGAGCTGTTTTTT | CATSSPWGGANTGELFF